This T cell receptor (beta chain) appears in the sequencing data of a study of CD8+ T cells in alopecia areata. cDNA prepared by RNA extraction and subsequent reverse transcription served as the template for sequencing. Sequencing used immunoSEQ multiplex PCR; TCRdb keeps in-frame clones, though not all of them. The sample yields some 180,000 clones, 45% to 60% seen once. The CDR3 spans 16 residues. CDR1 MNHEY and CDR2 SMNVEV come from the germline V gene (reference sequence). V shed 5 bases and J shed 2 bases, with 17 bases lying between them. Study-wide findings and caveats: It was less clear whether patients shared TCRs than it was in mice, possibly because of HLA. While patients received tofacitinib, many expanded lesional clones remained present in scalp and blood.

Noted treatment: oral pan-JAK inhibitor, 5-10 mg twice daily. As for this clone: The antigen is undetermined.

The source of this sequence is a human donor with alopecia areata. The sample consisted of CD8+ T cells sorted from blood, taken around week 53, from a patient treated with tofacitinib. The chain joins TRBV27 to TRBJ2-3; no reliable D call. CDR3 DNA: TGTGCCAGCAGTACCCGGCCACCTTTTTCCACAGATACGCAGTATTTT. Protein sequence: CASSTRPPFSTDTQYF.